Listed below are T cell receptor beta chains from one sample, sequenced in a study of vaccination effects on CD4 cells after COVID-19. Antigens of these TCRs are unknown. Profiling relied on immunoSEQ multiplex PCR, and the TCRdb table lists in-frame clones only, not all of them. The sample carries about 54,000 clones, roughly 80% recorded once. Sequencing used CD4+ T cells from PBMCs cultured with HCoV-229E spike peptides, obtained before COVID-19 vaccination. The receptors here all came from a human donor who received a COVID-19 vaccine. The CDR3 runs from the conserved cysteine through the conserved F or W. The D gene is left open where the match is weak. Part of the rows lack a size; the others show once, few, many or a class for expanded clones.

size | J | V | D | CDR3 | DNA
- | TRBJ2-3 | TRBV5-1 | - | CASSLQGETDTQYF | TGCGCCAGCAGCCTACAGGGAGAGACAGATACGCAGTATTTT
few | TRBJ2-4 | TRBV5-1 | - | CASSPEGASGRFIAKNIQYF | TGCGCCAGCAGCCCAGAGGGGGCGAGCGGGCGCTTTATAGCCAAAAACATTCAGTACTTC
few | TRBJ1-6 | TRBV3-1/TRBV3-2 | - | CASSQGGVRPNSPLHF | TGTGCCAGCAGCCAAGGGGGGGTACGCCCAAATTCACCCCTCCACTTT
- | TRBJ1-1 | TRBV7-2 | TRBD1 | CASSLVRGLTEAFF | TGTGCCAGCAGCTTAGTGAGGGGGCTCACTGAAGCTTTCTTT
- | TRBJ2-2 | TRBV7-9 | TRBD2 | CASSFGASGLAGELFF | TGTGCCAGCAGCTTCGGGGCTAGCGGTTTGGCCGGGGAGCTGTTTTTT
- | TRBJ1-2 | TRBV5-1 | - | CASSLEGLDGYTF | TGCGCCAGCAGCTTGGAAGGACTTGATGGCTACACCTTC
- | TRBJ1-3 | TRBV4-3 | - | CASSHDTGKSSGNTIYF | TGCGCCAGCAGCCATGATACAGGGAAGAGCTCTGGAAACACCATATATTTT
- | TRBJ2-1 | TRBV7-3 | TRBD2 | CASSTLAGGPLNEQFF | TGTGCCAGCAGCACCCTAGCGGGGGGGCCTCTCAATGAGCAGTTCTTC
- | TRBJ1-1 | TRBV28 | - | CASTKNPRNTEAFF | TGTGCCAGCACGAAGAACCCTCGGAACACTGAAGCTTTCTTT
- | TRBJ1-4 | TRBV18 | - | CASSPQSTNEKLFF | TGTGCCAGCTCACCCCAATCCACTAATGAAAAACTGTTTTTT
- | TRBJ2-3 | TRBV6-1 | TRBD2 | CASSGGRGEIADTQYF | TGTGCCAGCAGTGGTGGTCGGGGGGAGATCGCAGATACGCAGTATTTT
- | TRBJ1-1 | TRBV4-1 | - | CASRGRTENTEAFF | TGCGCCAGCAGGGGAAGGACGGAGAACACTGAAGCTTTCTTT
- | TRBJ2-1 | TRBV24-1 | - | CATSDFRGSYNEQFF | TGTGCCACCAGTGATTTCAGAGGCTCCTACAATGAGCAGTTCTTC
once | TRBJ2-1 | TRBV5-1 | - | CASSLGQGWDEQFF | TGCGCCAGCAGCTTGGGTCAAGGCTGGGATGAGCAGTTCTTC
once | TRBJ1-1 | TRBV11-1 | - | CASSIGVGVGTEAFF | TGTGCCAGCAGCATCGGGGTAGGGGTAGGCACTGAAGCTTTCTTT
- | TRBJ1-4 | TRBV4-1 | TRBD1 | CASSRVPGGGEKLFF | TGCGCCAGCAGCCGAGTCCCAGGGGGCGGTGAAAAACTGTTTTTT
- | TRBJ2-1 | TRBV18 | - | CASSPRWASGEQFF | TGTGCCAGCTCACCCCGGTGGGCATCCGGTGAGCAGTTCTTC
- | TRBJ2-1 | TRBV4-1 | - | CASSQREISYNEQFF | TGCGCCAGCAGCCAACGAGAAATATCCTACAATGAGCAGTTCTTC
- | TRBJ2-3 | TRBV29-1 | - | CSVSSHPDTQYF | TGCAGCGTTTCCAGCCACCCAGATACGCAGTATTTT
- | TRBJ2-5 | TRBV5-4 | - | CASSSGHSQETQYF | TGTGCCAGCAGCTCCGGACATTCCCAAGAGACCCAGTACTTC
- | TRBJ1-2 | TRBV7-9 | - | CASSLIPDGYTF | TGTGCCAGCAGCTTAATTCCCGATGGCTACACCTTC
- | TRBJ2-5 | TRBV12-5 | TRBD2 | CASGSISGGAKTQYF | TGTGCTAGTGGTTCCATCTCCGGGGGGGCAAAGACCCAGTACTTC
- | TRBJ2-3 | TRBV6-5 | - | CASMTSFSTDTQYF | TGTGCCAGCATGACGTCCTTCAGCACAGATACGCAGTATTTT
- | TRBJ1-5 | TRBV10-2 | TRBD1 | CASRSGTGRNQPQHF | TGCGCCAGCAGATCCGGGACAGGTAGAAATCAGCCCCAGCATTTT
- | TRBJ1-2 | TRBV4-1 | TRBD1 | CASSQGSGQGNYGYTF | TGCGCCAGCAGCCAAGGGTCGGGACAGGGAAATTATGGCTACACCTTC
once | TRBJ2-3 | TRBV24-1 | TRBD2 | CATSDPGGPYTQYF | TGTGCCACCAGTGATCCGGGGGGGCCGTATACGCAGTATTTT
- | TRBJ2-5 | TRBV7-2 | TRBD2 | CASSHGLAGGVVETQYF | TGTGCCAGCAGCCACGGACTAGCGGGGGGAGTCGTGGAGACCCAGTACTTC
- | TRBJ2-3 | TRBV4-2 | TRBD1 | CASSQGGQATYARTDTQYF | TGTGCCAGCAGCCAAGGGGGACAGGCAACCTACGCCCGCACAGATACGCAGTATTTT
few | TRBJ1-2 | TRBV24-1 | - | CATSEPDVNYGYTF | TGTGCCACCAGTGAACCAGACGTTAACTATGGCTACACCTTC
- | TRBJ1-3 | TRBV5-1 | - | CASRPQTGNGNTIYF | TGCGCCAGCAGACCACAGACAGGCAATGGAAACACCATATATTTT
- | TRBJ1-4 | TRBV7-9 | TRBD1 | CASSYGDREVEKLFF | TGTGCCAGCAGCTACGGGGACAGGGAGGTCGAAAAACTGTTTTTT
- | TRBJ2-3 | TRBV27 | TRBD1 | CASRSPGQGTDTQYF | TGTGCCAGCAGATCTCCGGGACAGGGCACAGATACGCAGTATTTT
once | TRBJ2-1 | TRBV19 | - | CASSRGATYNEQFF | TGTGCCAGTAGTAGGGGGGCCACATACAATGAGCAGTTCTTC
- | TRBJ2-2 | TRBV6-4 | - | CASSVVPGSTGELFF | TGTGCCAGCAGTGTGGTTCCGGGGAGCACCGGGGAGCTGTTTTTT
- | TRBJ2-5 | TRBV3-1/TRBV3-2 | TRBD1 | CASSRQGMETQYF | TGTGCCAGCAGCCGACAGGGGATGGAGACCCAGTACTTC
- | TRBJ2-2 | TRBV6-5 | - | CASRIPTGTGELFF | TGTGCCAGCAGGATTCCCACCGGGACCGGGGAGCTGTTTTTT
once | TRBJ1-5 | TRBV5-1 | - | CASSPGQNQPQHF | TGCGCCAGCAGCCCAGGACAGAATCAGCCCCAGCATTTT
- | TRBJ2-5 | TRBV14 | - | CASSQVRETQYF | TGTGCCAGCAGCCAAGTCCGCGAGACCCAGTACTTC
- | TRBJ1-6 | TRBV9 | - | CASSVSGGGQGPLHF | TGTGCCAGCAGCGTTTCAGGTGGCGGTCAAGGGCCCCTCCACTTT
few | TRBJ2-1 | TRBV29-1 | TRBD1 | CSVHRGYEQFF | TGCAGCGTTCACAGGGGCTATGAGCAGTTCTTC
- | TRBJ1-6 | TRBV19 | TRBD1 | CASSHTGTANSPLHF | TGTGCCAGTAGTCATACCGGGACAGCTAATTCACCCCTCCACTTT
- | TRBJ1-1 | TRBV30 | - | CAWRRAGTEAFF | TGTGCCTGGCGCCGGGCGGGTACTGAAGCTTTCTTT
- | TRBJ1-2 | TRBV18 | - | CASSPPGIYYGYTF | TGTGCCAGCTCACCACCGGGGATATATTATGGCTACACCTTC
once | TRBJ1-2 | TRBV6-6 | TRBD1 | CASSTGTAYGYTF | TGTGCCAGCAGCACCGGGACAGCCTATGGCTACACCTTC
- | TRBJ1-5 | TRBV4-2 | - | CASRGEQLSNQPQHF | TGTGCCAGCAGGGGGGAACAGCTCAGCAATCAGCCCCAGCATTTT